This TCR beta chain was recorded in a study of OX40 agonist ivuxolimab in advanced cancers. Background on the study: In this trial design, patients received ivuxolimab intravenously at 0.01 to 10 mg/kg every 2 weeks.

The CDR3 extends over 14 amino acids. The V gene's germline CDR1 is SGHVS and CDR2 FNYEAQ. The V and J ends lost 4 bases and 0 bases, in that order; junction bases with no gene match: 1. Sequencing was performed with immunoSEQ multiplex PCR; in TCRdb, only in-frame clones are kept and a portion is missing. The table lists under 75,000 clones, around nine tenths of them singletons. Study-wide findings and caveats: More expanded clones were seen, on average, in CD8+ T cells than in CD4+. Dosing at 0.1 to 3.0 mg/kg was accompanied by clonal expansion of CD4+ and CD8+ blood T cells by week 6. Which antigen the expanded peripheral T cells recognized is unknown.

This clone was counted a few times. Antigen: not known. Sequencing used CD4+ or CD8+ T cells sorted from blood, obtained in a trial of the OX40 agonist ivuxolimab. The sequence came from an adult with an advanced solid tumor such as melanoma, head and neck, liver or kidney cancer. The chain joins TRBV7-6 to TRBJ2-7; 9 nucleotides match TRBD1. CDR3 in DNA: TGTGCCAGCAGCTCGGGACAGGGCTCCTACGAGCAGTACTTC. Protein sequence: CASSSGQGSYEQYF.